Each of the 7 T cell receptor beta chains below was sequenced from the same sample in a study of T cells after yellow fever vaccination. TCRdb independently ran MiXCR on the 5' RACE reads; one entry per CDR3 protein. The profile shows hundreds of thousands of distinct CDR3 sequences, approximately 13% of them singletons. The input for sequencing was PBMCs, taken on the day of the yellow fever booster vaccination. These receptors were taken from a man younger than 45 who received the YFV17D yellow fever vaccine.

In this sample, this clonotype turned up many times. The chain combines TRBV4-3 with TRBJ2-5, with 7 bases identical to TRBD1. The CDR3 totals 14 residues. The V segment lost 2 bases and the J segment 4 bases; nucleotides outside the gene matches: 4. Germline values: CDR1 LGHNA, CDR2 YSLEER. CDR3 nucleotide sequence: TGCGCCAGCAGCCAAAACAGGGGTCCAGAGACCCAGTACTTC. Encoded protein: CASSQNRGPETQYF.

This clonotype has more than one count but fewer than ten. The chain combines TRBV3-1 with TRBJ1-3, with no clear D. From germline, CDR1 is LGHDT and CDR2 YNNKEL (reference sequence). The CDR3 consists of 14 residues. Trimming pared 6 bases from V and 6 bases from J, leaving 15 bases between. This CDR3 reads CASSLDPGSNTIYF. The CDR3 DNA sequence: TGTGCCAGCAGTCTTGACCCCGGTTCAAACACCATATATTTT. The complete variable domain, with remaining parts taken from reference TRBV3-1 and TRBJ1-3, reads DTAVSQTPKYLVTQMGNDKSIKCEQNLGHDTMYWYKQDSKKFLKIMFSYNNKELIINETVPNRFSPKSPDKAHLNLHINSLELGDSAVYFCASSLDPGSNTIYFGEGSWLTVV.

This clonotype was counted a few times. The J gene is TRBJ2-1, the V gene TRBV19, with 8 bases lining up with TRBD1. This CDR3 has 15 amino acids. V lost 3 bases and J lost 6; bases outside the gene matches: 7. CDR1 and CDR2 from the germline V gene are LNHDA and SQIVND (reference sequence). The CDR3 bases are TGTGCCAGTAGTATTGGACAGGGAGGCCTCAATGAGCAGTTCTTC. Protein product: CASSIGQGGLNEQFF.

J is TRBJ2-7 and V is TRBV27, with 7 bases identical to TRBD1. Per germline, CDR1 MNHEY and CDR2 SMNVEV (reference sequence). This CDR3 region has 12 residues. Unmatched junction bases numbered 1, after V lost 6 bases and J lost 2 bases. CDR3 loop: CASRGQPYEQYF. The CDR3 DNA follows: TGTGCCAGCAGGGGACAGCCCTACGAGCAGTACTTC.

This chain uses TRBV5-6 with TRBJ2-7, with D tentatively TRBD2 (5 bases). CDR1 and CDR2 from the germline V gene are SGHDT and YYEEEE. This CDR3 comprises 13 residues. V was pared by 7 bases and J by 5 bases, with 16 bases between. The CDR3 sequence: CASAGLGSHEQYF. The CDR3 nucleotides are TGTGCCAGCGCCGGACTGGGGTCGCACGAGCAGTACTTC.

This clonotype came up a few times. The DNA of the CDR3 is TGTGCCAGCAGTCGTTTTCGGACAGGGGGCAATGAGCAGTTCTTC. The encoded protein is CASSRFRTGGNEQFF. This sequence joins TRBV28 and TRBJ2-1; 10 bases agree with TRBD1. The CDR3 consists of 15 residues. Trimming at V came to 5 bases and at J to 6 bases, leaving 7 bases not matched to a gene. Per the germline V gene, CDR1 is MDHEN and CDR2 is SYDVKM.

Only one count was recorded for this clonotype. This rearrangement joins TRBV30 to TRBJ1-6; a possible D gene is TRBD1 (5 bases). The germline V and J ends were trimmed by 1 base and 4 bases, with 11 bases remaining between them. Looked up from germline, CDR1 is GTSNPN and CDR2 is SVGIG (reference sequence). CDR3 length: 15 amino acids. CDR3 bases: TGTGCCTGGAGTGGCCGGGACCGTTATAATTCACCCCTCCACTTT. It is translated as CAWSGRDRYNSPLHF.